This T cell receptor beta chain was sequenced in a study of blood T cells in healthy people across ages. With a J-beta primer mix and a sample-barcoded 5' primer, a second PCR ran 7 to 11 cycles. TCRdb reprocessed the 5' RACE reads via MiXCR and lists one record per CDR3 protein. Seen here are about 1,000,000 distinct CDR3 sequences, over 35% observed once, and the top ten hold approximately 17%. Study findings and constraints: With naive T cell percentage, TCR beta diversity showed a strong correlation.

The germline V gene encodes CDR1 PRHDT and CDR2 FYEKMQ (reference sequence). V was pared by 3 bases and J by 9 bases, with 12 bases between. This CDR3 contains 13 residues. Concerning this clonotype: The antigen is not known.

This chain joins TRBV13 and TRBJ2-1; D uncertain. Sequencing was done on a sample of blood. The clonotype originates from a woman in her sixties or seventies in good health. DNA of the CDR3: TGTGCCAGCAGCTTCCGACCAGTTATTGAGCAGTTCTTC. It translates to CASSFRPVIEQFF.